This T cell receptor beta chain emerged from a study of blood T cell repertoires in COVID-19 (TCRdb year 2020). Describing the broader study: The collaborator samples originated in the United States, Italy and Spain and spanned the acute and convalescent phases of COVID-19. The prospective study material was composed of cDNA or gDNA derived from T cells, B-cell-depleted T cells, or PBMCs. Deeply sampled blood TCRbeta repertoires from subjects exposed to, actively infected with, or recovered from COVID-19 were included in the dataset. The repertoires were released in a freely available public database meant as a resource for research on the immune response to SARS-CoV-2. Samples were obtained from the ongoing ImmuneRACE study (first 160 participants) and from some 1,300 subjects provided by 6 global collaborators. A de-identified subject ID, COVID-19 status, age in years and sex were almost always included in the sample metadata. Where available, HLA class I and class II types were obtained from metadata supplied by the sample provider rather than from assay-based typing.

Whole blood was collected in K2EDTA tubes by collaborating institutions according to the institutions' own protocols. For TCRbeta analysis, collaborators shipped samples in one of three forms: frozen whole blood, isolated PBMCs, or DNA extracted from either of those sample types. The research as a whole found: The amount of clinical and demographic metadata varied by source and participant and was provided uncurated.

TCRbeta CDR3 regions were amplified from genomic DNA by means of the immunoSEQ Assay, a bias-controlled multiplex PCR. As for the original processing: The number of nucleated cells in each sample was estimated by amplification of reference gene primers within the assay. To quantify the absolute abundance of each unique TCRbeta CDR3 rearrangement, sequence reads were collapsed and filtered. For each sample, productive Simpson clonality was calculated as the square root of Simpson's diversity index over productive rearrangements. TCRdb's version of the immuneACCESS table is confined to in-frame rearrangements and falls short of the full clone set. An unresolved V gene accounts for under half of the shortfall where checked; the remainder is of unknown origin. V, J and clone size are taken as reported in that table, and D and trimming were inferred from the DNA itself. The sample records about 240,000 clones, about 80% of which are singletons. The ten most abundant clones make up around 9.6% of the sample.

As concerns this clone: Its antigen is not yet known. Nothing much larger sits one base from this clone, and base qualities are not available.

The clonotype was recovered from a woman at least 80 years old with acute or convalescent COVID-19. Sequenced input: peripheral blood.

This receptor carries the CDR3 CASSTLTGGANVLTF. The bases are TGTGCCAGCAGTACACTGACAGGTGGGGCCAACGTCCTGACTTTC. The V and J segments used are TRBV27 and TRBJ2-6; TRBD1 could be the D gene, as 6 bases match. The germline V gene (reference sequence) gives CDR1 as MNHEY and CDR2 as SMNVEV. Measured from the cysteine to the phenylalanine, the CDR3 is 15 residues long. Only CDR3 DNA is held: 45 bases, read in frame from base 1. V is reduced by 5 bases and J by 3 bases, leaving a spacing of 11 bases between them.